The entry below gives a single T cell receptor (beta chain) sequence along with its context. An end of the junction differs from the germline gene, which may be a read error. This specimen belongs to a study of tumor and adjacent non-tumor tissue in lung cancer. Overall study: Some 4.1 million productive TCRbeta reads were obtained per sample on average.

Three rounds of nested PCR, following a modified ARM-PCR protocol, produced the TCRbeta library. TCRdb redid the calling of the multiplex PCR reads with MiXCR, one entry per CDR3 protein. Here the sample spans some 100,000 distinct CDR3 sequences, about 60% being singletons. The CDR3 totals 17 residues. Germline V gene lookup returns CDR1 DFQATT and CDR2 SNEGSKA (reference sequence). The template was RNA from unsorted bulk tissue. The normal lung tissue was taken more than 3 cm from the tumor edge. The specimen sequenced was distant non-tumor lung tissue. The rearrangement links TRBV20-1 to TRBJ2-7, with TRBD2 matching 14 bases. The source of this sequence is a man under 40 with non-small cell lung cancer. CDR3: CGAMWTSGGRSFYEQYF. The CDR3 DNA follows: TGCGGTGCTATGTGGACTAGCGGGGGGAGAAGCTTCTACGAGCAGTACTTC.